These T cell receptor beta chains were read from a single sample in a study of stem cell transplantation in POMP-related autoinflammatory disease. Sequencing was performed with immunoSEQ multiplex PCR; in TCRdb, only in-frame clones are kept and a portion is missing. The sample yields tens of thousands of clones, approximately 91% seen once. The sample consisted of CD4+ T cells from PBMCs, taken after stem cell transplantation. The source is a human patient with POMP-related autoinflammation and immune dysregulation (PRAID). Some T cells may originate from the graft donor. Both conserved end residues are trimmed from each CDR3. Fields, in order: D gene, J gene, V gene, CDR3 protein. D genes are given only for firm matches.

D gene: .; J gene: TRBJ2-3; V gene: TRBV30; CDR3 protein: AWSRGAVDTQY
D gene: .; J gene: TRBJ2-5; V gene: TRBV5-1; CDR3 protein: ASSPTGRGQETQY
D gene: .; J gene: TRBJ1-4; V gene: TRBV28; CDR3 protein: ASSSVTGFNEKLF
D gene: .; J gene: TRBJ2-5; V gene: TRBV3-1/TRBV3-2; CDR3 protein: ASSQVVDPQETQY
D gene: .; J gene: TRBJ1-1; V gene: TRBV30; CDR3 protein: AWSVSVWHTEAF
D gene: TRBD2; J gene: TRBJ2-1; V gene: TRBV15; CDR3 protein: ATSLAAYNEQF
D gene: TRBD2; J gene: TRBJ2-1; V gene: TRBV20-1; CDR3 protein: SASPRLAAYNEQF
D gene: .; J gene: TRBJ1-4; V gene: TRBV13; CDR3 protein: ASSQSGEKLF
D gene: .; J gene: TRBJ1-5; V gene: TRBV11-2; CDR3 protein: ASSLESGNQPQH
D gene: .; J gene: TRBJ2-1; V gene: TRBV4-1; CDR3 protein: ASSQVTGGAYNEQF
D gene: TRBD2; J gene: TRBJ2-1; V gene: TRBV4-1; CDR3 protein: ASSPSGSRHNEQF
D gene: .; J gene: TRBJ2-6; V gene: TRBV7-9; CDR3 protein: ASRSNPGDSGANVLT
D gene: .; J gene: TRBJ2-2; V gene: TRBV28; CDR3 protein: ASSLEGKRELF
D gene: .; J gene: TRBJ1-5; V gene: TRBV4-1; CDR3 protein: ASSQGRSSSKSQH
D gene: TRBD2; J gene: TRBJ2-5; V gene: TRBV18; CDR3 protein: ASSETSGQETQY